Listed here are 19 T cell receptor beta chains from one sample, sequenced in a study of low-dose radiotherapy and immunotherapy resistance in tumors. With TRAV- and TRBV-specific primers, first-strand cDNA was made, covering the alpha and beta chains. Amplification of TCRs used a constant-region primer and V-primer adapter for around 19 PCR cycles. Via MiXCR, TCRdb re-called the reads, giving one row per CDR3 protein. The table shows tens of thousands of distinct CDR3 sequences, with around a quarter occurring only once. Time point defined: before trial treatment. Sequenced here: PBMCs, sampled before treatment. These receptors all stem from a male donor with rectosigmoid adenocarcinoma.

There are many counts of this clonotype. The CDR3 region is CASSLVNGEGTQYF. As DNA, the CDR3 is TGTGCCAGCAGCTTAGTCAACGGGGAGGGGACCCAGTACTTC. The chain uses TRBV7-9 and TRBJ2-5, with 7 bases lining up with TRBD2. This CDR3 is built from 14 residues. V dropped 1 base and J dropped 7; count of bases not matched to a gene: 6. The germline gives CDR1 SEHNR, CDR2 FQNEAQ (reference sequence).

This clonotype was observed a handful of times. This rearrangement joins TRBV15 to TRBJ2-7; D is ambiguous. V was shortened by 1 base and J by 3 bases, with 10 bases between the two germline ends. There are 14 residues in the CDR3. Germline CDR1 and CDR2: LNHNV and YYDKDF (reference sequence). The CDR3 DNA reads as TGTGCCACCAGCAGAGGGGGTCTCGGCTACGAGCAGTACTTC. This gives the protein CATSRGGLGYEQYF.

This clonotype was recorded at least ten times. The genes are TRBV2 and TRBJ2-5; D possibly uses TRBD1 or TRBD2 (6 bases each). V was cut by 11 bases and J by 5 bases, with 12 bases left in between. The CDR3 extends over 11 amino acids. In germline, CDR1 is SNHLY, CDR2 FYNNEI. The CDR3 DNA reads TGTGCCTTGACAGGAGGGGAGACCCAGTACTTC. Its translation is CALTGGETQYF.

This rearrangement joins TRBV5-6 to TRBJ2-1; the D call may be TRBD1 or TRBD2 (5 bases each). CDR3 length equals 16 residues. Deletions cut 4 bases from V and 2 bases from J, with 16 bases between. The V gene's germline CDR1 is SGHDT and CDR2 YYEEEE. The CDR3, as DNA: TGTGCCAGCAGCGGGACGGGGATGCCCCCCTACAATGAGCAGTTCTTC. Amino acids: CASSGTGMPPYNEQFF.

A word on this clonotype: This likely traces to a read error, being one base from a far larger clone. V and J are TRBV27 and TRBJ1-1; D gene unclear. CDR3 length: 15 amino acids. Deletions cut 7 bases from V and 0 bases from J, with 15 bases between. Germline V gene lookup returns CDR1 MNHEY and CDR2 SMNVEV (reference sequence). The CDR3 DNA sequence: TGTGCCAGCACCAAAACACAACAGATGAACACTGAAGCTTTCTTT. Protein sequence: CASTKTQQMNTEAFF.

This sequence joins TRBV5-4 and TRBJ2-2; D possibly matches TRBD1 or TRBD2 (7 bases each). The germline gives CDR1 SGHNT, CDR2 YYREEE (reference sequence). The CDR3 contains 16 residues. V lost 3 bases to trimming and J lost 1 base, with 13 bases between them. The CDR3 sequence: CASSSSGGGNTGELFF. In DNA form, the CDR3 reads TGTGCCAGCAGCTCCTCAGGGGGGGGGAACACCGGGGAGCTGTTTTTT.

The chain joins TRBV5-1 to TRBJ2-1; 11 bases are a match to TRBD2. CDR3 length: 18 amino acids. V dropped 0 bases and J dropped 0; count of bases not matched to a gene: 5. Germline loops: CDR1 SGHRS, CDR2 YFSETQ. As DNA, the CDR3 is TGCGCCAGCAGCTTGGACCTAGCGGGGGGCTACTCCTACAATGAGCAGTTCTTC. Protein product: CASSLDLAGGYSYNEQFF. Based on the CDR3 plus reference TRBV5-1 and TRBJ2-1, the full variable domain is KAGVTQTPRYLIKTRGQQVTLSCSPISGHRSVSWYQQTPGQGLQFLFEYFSETQRNKGNFPGRFSGRQFSNSRSEMNVSTLELGDSALYLCASSLDLAGGYSYNEQFFGPGTRLTVL.

This clonotype came up many times. The chain employs TRBV28 and TRBJ1-4; D is perhaps TRBD1 (6 bases). Trimming left V 11 bases short and J 7 bases short, with 20 bases between. CDR1 and CDR2 from the germline V gene are MDHEN and SYDVKM. The CDR3 sequence is 14 residues long. CDR3 residues: CAAHQRGTPEKLFF. The DNA for the CDR3 is TGTGCCGCCCACCAGAGGGGGACCCCTGAAAAACTGTTTTTT. The full variable domain, rest sourced from reference TRBV28 and TRBJ1-4, is DVKVTQSSRYLVKRTGEKVFLECVQDMDHENMFWYRQDPGLGLRLIYFSYDVKMKEKGDIPEGYSVSREKKERFSLILESASTNQTSMYLCAAHQRGTPEKLFFGSGTQLSVL.

This clonotype was observed at least ten times. V and J are TRBV30 and TRBJ1-1; D might be TRBD1 (5 bases). Germline CDR1 and CDR2: GTSNPN and SVGIG (reference sequence). This CDR3 contains 13 residues. Between the trimmed V and J ends, which lost 3 bases and 2 bases, there was a span of 10 bases. CDR3 nucleotide sequence: TGTGCCTGGAGCGGCAGGGTAAACACTGAAGCTTTCTTT. Amino acids: CAWSGRVNTEAFF.

The J gene is TRBJ2-1, the V gene TRBV9; unclear D gene. The germline V gene encodes CDR1 SGDLS and CDR2 YYNGEE. Trimming cost V 3 bases and J 5 bases, with 3 bases left between them. This CDR3 has 11 amino acids. Here the CDR3 reads CASSDHNEQFF. The CDR3 coding sequence is TGTGCCAGCAGCGACCACAATGAGCAGTTCTTC.

The genes are TRBV5-1 and TRBJ2-1; perhaps TRBD2 as D (5 bases). The CDR3 contains 14 residues. V lost 4 bases to trimming and J lost 0 bases, with 8 bases between them. CDR1 is SGHRS, CDR2 YFSETQ, per germline. CDR3 in amino acids: CASSPGSSYNEQFF. CDR3 DNA sequence: TGCGCCAGCAGCCCGGGAAGCTCCTACAATGAGCAGTTCTTC.

The chain is built from TRBV18 and TRBJ2-1; D might be TRBD2 (6 bases). Trimming shortened V by 5 bases and J by 10 bases, and 15 bases separated the two germline ends. In germline, CDR1 is KGHSH, CDR2 LQKENI. The CDR3 extends over 13 amino acids. This CDR3 reads CASSSGLGYEQFF. CDR3 DNA sequence: TGTGCCAGCTCATCGGGACTGGGCTACGAGCAGTTCTTC.

This clonotype was detected many times. This chain connects TRBV30 to TRBJ1-6, with D unclear. V shed 4 bases and J shed 3 bases, with 7 bases lying between them. Germline V gives CDR1 GTSNPN, CDR2 SVGIG (reference sequence). This CDR3 has 13 amino acids. CDR3 coding DNA: TGTGCCTGGATGGGGAACTATAATTCACCCCTCCACTTT. Protein sequence: CAWMGNYNSPLHF.

Comments on this clonotype: A far more abundant clone sits one base away, making this likely a read error. The V and J genes are TRBV6-6 and TRBJ2-1; D not certain. Between the trimmed V and J ends, which lost 4 bases and 10 bases, there was a span of 17 bases. The CDR3 loop spans 14 amino acids. Germline CDR1 MNHNY, CDR2 SVGAGI (reference sequence). CDR3 nucleotide sequence: TGTGCCAGCAGTTTGGACGTCCGATCCTACGAGCAGTTCTTC. Its protein product is CASSLDVRSYEQFF.

The J gene is TRBJ2-5, the V gene TRBV7-6; D tentatively reads TRBD1 or TRBD2 (6 bases each). The CDR3 length is 13 residues. V was clipped by 4 bases and J by 5 bases, with 11 bases between them. Germline V CDR1 and CDR2: SGHVS, FNYEAQ. CDR3: CASSSEGVETQYF. CDR3 nucleotide sequence: TGTGCCAGCAGCTCGGAGGGGGTGGAGACCCAGTACTTC.

This clonotype was seen repeatedly, ten times or more. The rearrangement joins TRBV7-6 to TRBJ2-2, with D tentatively TRBD1 (5 bases). CDR1 and CDR2 from the germline V gene are SGHVS and FNYEAQ. The CDR3 runs to 16 residues. V dropped 2 bases and J dropped 5 bases, with 15 bases sitting between them. CDR3 loop: CASSLINPGQTGELFF. CDR3 bases: TGTGCCAGCAGCTTAATTAACCCAGGGCAAACCGGGGAGCTGTTTTTT.

This clonotype came up many times. The chain joins TRBV20-1 to TRBJ2-7; the match to TRBD1 covers 8 bases. The J segment lost 2 bases and the V segment lost 3 bases, leaving 9 bases of the junction unmatched. This CDR3 spans 15 amino acids. Germline CDR1 is DFQATT and CDR2 is SNEGSKA (reference sequence). CDR3 bases: TGCAGTGCTAGTCTGTTCAGGGGGCAAACCTACGAGCAGTACTTC. This codes for CSASLFRGQTYEQYF.

This clonotype was observed many times. The gene calls are TRBV7-2 and TRBJ2-4; no clear D. Germline CDR1 and CDR2: SGHTA and FQGNSA. Trimming took 2 bases from V and 1 from J, leaving 21 bases between them. The CDR3 has 19 residues. CDR3 sequence (DNA): TGTGCCAGCAGCTTAAAGGTCACGATGGGGTCTTCCGCCAAAAACATTCAGTACTTC. Protein product: CASSLKVTMGSSAKNIQYF.

This chain joins TRBV5-1 and TRBJ1-2, with D unclear. Germline V gene sequence: CDR1 SGHRS, CDR2 YFSETQ. V lost 0 bases and J 6 bases, leaving 9 bases between the germline ends. This CDR3 comprises 13 residues. The CDR3 region is CASSLALGDGYTF. As DNA, the CDR3 is TGCGCCAGCAGCTTGGCTCTAGGTGATGGCTACACCTTC.